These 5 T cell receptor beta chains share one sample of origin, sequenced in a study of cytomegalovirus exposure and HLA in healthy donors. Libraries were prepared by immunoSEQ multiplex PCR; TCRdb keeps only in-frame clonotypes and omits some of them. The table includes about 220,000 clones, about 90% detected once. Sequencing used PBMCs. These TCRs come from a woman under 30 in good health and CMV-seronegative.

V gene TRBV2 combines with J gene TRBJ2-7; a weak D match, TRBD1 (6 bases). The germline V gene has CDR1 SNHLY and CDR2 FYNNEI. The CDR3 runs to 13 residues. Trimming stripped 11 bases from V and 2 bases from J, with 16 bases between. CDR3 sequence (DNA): TGTGCCGGGATCGGGACAAAAACCTACGAGCAGTACTTC. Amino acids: CAGIGTKTYEQYF.

CDR3: CASSYTGGSGQPQHF. The CDR3, as DNA: TGTGCCAGCAGTTACACAGGGGGCTCAGGACAGCCCCAGCATTTT. The V and J genes are TRBV6-5 and TRBJ1-5; 9 nucleotides agree with TRBD1. This CDR3 has 15 residues. Germline V gene data show CDR1 as MNHEY and CDR2 as SVGAGI. J gave up 7 bases and V 2 bases, and 6 bases lay outside the gene matches.

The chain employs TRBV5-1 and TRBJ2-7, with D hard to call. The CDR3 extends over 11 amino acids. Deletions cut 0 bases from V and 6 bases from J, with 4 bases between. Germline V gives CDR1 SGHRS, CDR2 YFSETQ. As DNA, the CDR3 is TGCGCCAGCAGCTTGGCCGGCGAGCAGTACTTC. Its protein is CASSLAGEQYF. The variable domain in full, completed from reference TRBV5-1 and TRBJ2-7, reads KAGVTQTPRYLIKTRGQQVTLSCSPISGHRSVSWYQQTPGQGLQFLFEYFSETQRNKGNFPGRFSGRQFSNSRSEMNVSTLELGDSALYLCASSLAGEQYFGPGTRLTVT.

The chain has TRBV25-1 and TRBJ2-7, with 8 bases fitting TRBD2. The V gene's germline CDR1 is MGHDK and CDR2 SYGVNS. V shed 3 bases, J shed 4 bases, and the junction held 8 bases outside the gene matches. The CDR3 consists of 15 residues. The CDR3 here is CASSDPGGASYEQYF. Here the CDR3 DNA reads TGTGCCAGCAGTGATCCGGGAGGGGCAAGTTACGAGCAGTACTTC.

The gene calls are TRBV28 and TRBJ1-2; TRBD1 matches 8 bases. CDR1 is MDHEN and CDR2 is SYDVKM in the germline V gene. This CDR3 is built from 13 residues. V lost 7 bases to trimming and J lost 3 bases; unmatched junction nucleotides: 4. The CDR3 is CASTVGQDYGYTF. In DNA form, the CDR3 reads TGTGCCAGCACCGTGGGACAGGACTATGGCTACACCTTC.